This entry lists 16 T cell receptor beta chains sequenced from one sample in a study of shared clonotypes between healthy human individuals. The repertoire was sequenced with immunoSEQ multiplex PCR; TCRdb's copy has only in-frame clones and lacks some. The sample has about 2.4 million clones; more than 80% are singletons. What was sequenced was naive CD4+ T cells sorted from blood. Indicated subset: CD45RA+ positively selected. These receptors were obtained from a man younger than 35 in good health.

The chain uses TRBV10-1 and TRBJ2-2; D is perhaps TRBD1 (6 bases). V dropped 3 bases and J dropped 7 bases, with 9 bases sitting between them. Germline CDR1 and CDR2: WNHNN and SYGVQD (reference sequence). The CDR3 runs 13 residues. The CDR3 is CASSDRGGGELFF. The DNA for the CDR3 is TGCGCCAGCAGTGACAGGGGCGGCGGGGAGCTGTTTTTT.

In its sample, this clone was seen once. The rearrangement uses TRBV7-8 and TRBJ1-1; D remains ambiguous. The V gene's germline CDR1 is SGHVS and CDR2 FQNEAQ. The CDR3 sequence is 16 residues long. Trimming removed 1 base from V and 0 bases from J, with 12 bases in between. The CDR3, as DNA: TGTGCCAGCAGCTTAGGTTTAGGGCGGGTGAACACTGAAGCTTTCTTT. This sequence encodes CASSLGLGRVNTEAFF.

The J gene is TRBJ2-7, the V gene TRBV6-1, with D unclear. Germline V lookup: CDR1 MNHNS, CDR2 SASEGT. V lost 6 bases and J 0 bases, leaving 15 bases between the germline ends. The CDR3 is made up of 15 amino acids. The CDR3 bases are TGTGCCAGCAGGCCCGCAGCCACAGACTCCTACGAGCAGTACTTC. Amino acid sequence: CASRPAATDSYEQYF.

Points on this clone: Its ends do not fully match the called genes, so a read error is possible. The chain is built from TRBV7-7 and TRBJ2-3; D is ambiguous. Germline V gene sequence: CDR1 SSHAT, CDR2 FNYEAQ (reference sequence). The CDR3 has 13 amino acids. The CDR3 DNA sequence: TGTGCTAGCAGCTTAATGGAAGCAGATACGCAGTATTTT. Translation gives CASSLMEADTQYF.

A note on this clone: Other DNA sequences in the same sample also yield this CDR3. The chain is built from TRBV27 and TRBJ2-7; tentative D call: TRBD2 (6 bases). V was shortened by 0 bases and J by 2 bases, with 8 bases between the two germline ends. In germline, CDR1 is MNHEY, CDR2 SMNVEV (reference sequence). The CDR3 length is 14 residues. Here the CDR3 reads CASSLSGGPYEQYF. CDR3 coding DNA: TGTGCCAGCAGTTTATCGGGGGGTCCCTACGAGCAGTACTTC.

The chain recombines TRBV5-1 with TRBJ1-2, with unresolved D. The germline V gene has CDR1 SGHRS and CDR2 YFSETQ. The CDR3 runs 13 residues. V was cut by 4 bases and J by 8 bases, with 15 bases left in between. The CDR3 sequence: CASSPGGVGGYTF. The CDR3 DNA is TGCGCCAGCAGCCCCGGCGGGGTCGGAGGCTACACCTTC.

As DNA, the CDR3 is TGTGCCAGCAGCCACAACAGAAACCTCGACAATGAGCAGTTCTTC. Translation: CASSHNRNLDNEQFF. The chain combines TRBV6-6 with TRBJ2-1, with D uncertain. The CDR3 contains 15 residues. V was clipped by 6 bases and J by 5 bases, with 17 bases between them. CDR1 and CDR2 (germline): MNHNY, SVGAGI (reference sequence).

The rearrangement uses TRBV21-1 and TRBJ2-2; the table calls TRBD1, which could not be checked here. TRBV21-1 is classified as a pseudogene. The CDR3 sequence is 14 residues long. CDR3 loop: CASSGQANTGELFF. For the CDR3, the DNA is TGTGCCAGCAGTGGACAGGCGAACACCGGGGAGCTGTTTTTT.

This chain joins TRBV4-1 and TRBJ1-1; D gene uncertain. V was cut by 0 bases and J by 0 bases, with 11 bases left in between. There are 16 residues in the CDR3. Germline V gene data show CDR1 as MGHRA and CDR2 as YSYEKL. The CDR3 DNA sequence: TGCGCCAGCAGCCAAGAAGCCAGATGGATGAACACTGAAGCTTTCTTT. Translated, it gives CASSQEARWMNTEAFF.

The chain carries TRBV30 and TRBJ2-7; TRBD2 is a possible D gene (6 bases). There are 13 residues in the CDR3. The germline gives CDR1 GTSNPN, CDR2 SVGIG (reference sequence). The V gene lost 7 bases and the J gene lost 2 bases, with 15 bases spanning the gap. The CDR3 DNA is TGTGCCTTCGGGGTCGGAGGGACCTACGAGCAGTACTTC. It yields the protein CAFGVGGTYEQYF.

As concerns this clone: Additional DNA sequences in this sample encode the identical CDR3. J is TRBJ2-1 and V is TRBV11-2; 7 positions match TRBD1. The J segment lost 7 bases and the V segment lost 0 bases, leaving 6 bases of the junction unmatched. Germline-derived CDR1 and CDR2 are SGHAT and FQNNGV. The CDR3 spans 15 residues. The CDR3 nucleotides read TGTGCCAGCAGCTTAGAAGGGGGCAGGTCTAATGAGCAGTTCTTC. This gives the protein CASSLEGGRSNEQFF.

This clone showed up just a few times. This chain links TRBV30 with TRBJ1-1; the D is unclear. Per the germline V gene, CDR1 is GTSNPN and CDR2 is SVGIG (reference sequence). The CDR3 covers 13 residues. The germline V and J ends were trimmed by 2 bases and 4 bases, with 11 bases remaining between them. CDR3 nucleotide sequence: TGTGCCTGGAGTCGAAACGTCGGCACTGAAGCTTTCTTT. It yields the protein CAWSRNVGTEAFF.

V usage is TRBV4-1 and J usage is TRBJ1-4; D not certain. The CDR3 is 16 residues long. Germline loops: CDR1 MGHRA, CDR2 YSYEKL. Trimming took 1 base from V and 0 from J, leaving 9 bases between them. CDR3 residues: CASSQGVTATNEKLFF. CDR3 in DNA: TGCGCCAGCAGCCAAGGGGTGACTGCAACTAATGAAAAACTGTTTTTT.

The rearrangement joins TRBV10-3 to TRBJ1-1, with 7 bases lining up with TRBD1. The germline V gene encodes CDR1 ENHRY and CDR2 SYGVKD. The CDR3 has 15 amino acids. Trimming removed 0 bases from V and 4 bases from J; junction bases left unmatched: 5. CDR3 in amino acids: CAISESTGPATEAFF. The CDR3 DNA reads as TGTGCCATCAGTGAGTCGACAGGGCCCGCCACTGAAGCTTTCTTT.

The chain has TRBV10-3 and TRBJ1-4, with 11 bases lining up with TRBD1. Germline assignment: CDR1 ENHRY and CDR2 SYGVKD. The CDR3 totals 15 residues. The J segment lost 8 bases and the V segment lost 6 bases, leaving 8 bases of the junction unmatched. DNA for the CDR3: TGTGCCATCAGAGAGCCGGGACAGGGGGGCGAAAAACTGTTTTTT. It specifies CAIREPGQGGEKLFF.

The chain joins TRBV28 to TRBJ2-5; either TRBD1 or TRBD2 may fit D (5 bases each). This CDR3 has 13 residues. Germline V CDR1 and CDR2: MDHEN, SYDVKM. The V gene lost 3 bases and the J gene lost 3 bases, with 8 bases spanning the gap. The CDR3 bases are TGTGCCAGCAGTTTGGGACCTAAAGAGACCCAGTACTTC. Amino acid sequence: CASSLGPKETQYF.